These T cell receptor beta chains were read from a single sample in a study of T cell responses to AZD1222 COVID-19 vaccine. The table came from immunoSEQ multiplex PCR; TCRdb's copy has only in-frame clones and leaves some out. The sample includes 150,000 to 200,000 clones, about 89% of them seen just once. Sequenced material: peripheral blood, taken 28 days after the second AZD1222 dose. The receptors were sampled from an adult who received the AZD1222 COVID-19 vaccine. Each CDR3 is given with its conserved first and last residue. Each record gives: V gene, J gene, clone size, D gene, CDR3 protein, CDR3 DNA. D genes are given only for firm matches. Clone size is not always given. Where it is, it says once, few, many or a class for expanded clones.

>TRBV27|TRBJ2-7|.|.
CASSLKPRGYEQYF
TGTGCCAGCAGTTTGAAACCAAGAGGCTACGAGCAGTACTTC
>TRBV13|TRBJ1-3|.|TRBD1
CASSEDRPGNTIYF
TGTGCCAGCAGCGAGGACAGGCCAGGAAACACCATATATTTT
>TRBV19|TRBJ1-1|.|.
CASSKTQGYGTEAFF
TGTGCCAGTAGTAAGACTCAGGGTTACGGCACTGAAGCTTTCTTT
>TRBV3-1/TRBV3-2|TRBJ2-7|.|.
CASSQDRVRHSYEQYF
TGTGCCAGCAGCCAAGATCGGGTGCGGCATTCCTACGAGCAGTACTTC
>TRBV7-3|TRBJ2-1|.|TRBD2
CASSLWPSGYNEQFF
TGTGCCAGCAGCTTATGGCCTAGCGGTTACAATGAGCAGTTCTTC
>TRBV7-2|TRBJ2-2|.|TRBD1
CASSYLSARGPTGELFF
TGTGCCAGCAGCTACTTATCGGCCAGGGGGCCGACCGGGGAGCTGTTTTTT
>TRBV12-3/TRBV12-4|TRBJ1-2|.|.
CASSLRGPGGYTF
TGTGCCAGCAGCCTACGCGGCCCGGGGGGCTACACCTTC
>TRBV4-1|TRBJ2-3|.|.
CASSQEQVNGPTDTQYF
TGCGCCAGCAGCCAAGAACAGGTGAACGGACCCACAGATACGCAGTATTTT
>TRBV5-1|TRBJ2-3|.|.
CASRELDGTDTQYF
TGCGCCAGCAGGGAATTGGACGGCACAGATACGCAGTATTTT
>TRBV6-5|TRBJ1-2|once|.
CASSPTGQSYGYTF
TGTGCCAGCAGTCCTACTGGACAATCCTATGGCTACACCTTC
>TRBV27|TRBJ2-7|.|TRBD1
CASSTTGGMDEQYF
TGTGCCAGCAGTACGACAGGGGGCATGGACGAGCAGTACTTC